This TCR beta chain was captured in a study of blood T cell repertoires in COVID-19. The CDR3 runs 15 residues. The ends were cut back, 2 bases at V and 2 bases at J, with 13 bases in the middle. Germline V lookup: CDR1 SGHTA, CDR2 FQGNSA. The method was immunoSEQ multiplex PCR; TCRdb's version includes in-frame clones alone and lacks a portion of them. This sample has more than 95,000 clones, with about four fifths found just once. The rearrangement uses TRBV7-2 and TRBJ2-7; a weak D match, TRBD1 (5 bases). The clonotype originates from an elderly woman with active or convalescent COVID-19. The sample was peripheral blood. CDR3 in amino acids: CASSLIQGLPYEQYF. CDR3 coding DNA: TGTGCCAGCAGCTTAATTCAGGGCCTCCCCTACGAGCAGTACTTC.